This entry concerns a single T cell receptor (beta chain). This sample was included in a study of cytomegalovirus exposure and HLA in healthy donors. Between the trimmed V and J ends, which lost 4 bases and 2 bases, there was a span of 17 bases. From germline, CDR1 is LGHNA and CDR2 YNFKEQ. The CDR3 consists of 17 residues. The PCR used 60 Vbeta and 13 Jbeta primers. Generated by immunoSEQ multiplex PCR, the TCRdb table keeps only in-frame clones and is missing some. The sample contains under 200,000 clones, 79% of which appear only once. The receptor was isolated from a woman between 50 and 59 years old in good health and CMV-seronegative. The chain combines TRBV4-2 with TRBJ2-2; a possible D gene is TRBD2 (6 bases). Sequencing was performed on PBMCs. CDR3 in amino acids: CASSPRAGSFNTGELFF. The DNA of the CDR3 is TGTGCCAGCAGCCCCCGTGCCGGGAGTTTTAACACCGGGGAGCTGTTTTTT.